Listed here are 16 T cell receptor beta chains from one sample, sequenced in a study of identical twins. TCRdb re-called the 5' RACE reads with MiXCR, one entry per CDR3 protein. The sample yields approximately 630,000 distinct CDR3 sequences, 7% to 7.5% seen once. This sample was also put to use in a study of yellow fever vaccine responses in identical twins.

The sample taken for sequencing was PBMCs. These TCRs come from a woman under 30 in good health.

In this sample, this clonotype turned up many times. The rearrangement uses TRBV4-2 and TRBJ2-5; 8 bases fit TRBD2. CDR3 length: 15 amino acids. J lost 5 bases, V lost 1 base, and 6 bases had no gene match. The germline CDR1 and CDR2 sequences are LGHNA and YNFKEQ. CDR3 region: CASSQGRSGGETQYF. CDR3 DNA: TGTGCCAGCAGCCAAGGCCGCTCGGGGGGGGAGACCCAGTACTTC.

With respect to this clonotype: A much larger clone sits a single nucleotide away, making a read error possible. The gene calls are TRBV12-3 or TRBV12-4 and TRBJ2-7; TRBD2 aligns across 10 bases. The CDR3 contains 13 residues. CDR3 DNA sequence: TGTACCAGCGGGACTAGCGAGCGGGGCGAGCAGTACTTC. Translated, it gives CTSGTSERGEQYF.

This clonotype was counted only a few times. V usage is TRBV29-1 and J usage is TRBJ2-6; 9 bases fit TRBD1. V shed 4 bases and J 2 bases; nucleotides not matched to a gene: 3. CDR1 is SQVTM, CDR2 ANQGSEA, per germline. The CDR3 is 15 residues long. CDR3 protein: CSVGGDRAGANVLTF. The CDR3 region has the DNA TGCAGCGTTGGAGGGGACAGGGCTGGGGCCAACGTCCTGACTTTC.

This clonotype was counted at least ten times. The chain recombines TRBV12-3 or TRBV12-4 with TRBJ1-5; TRBD1 matches at 7 bases. With V trimmed by 3 bases and J by 3 bases, 8 bases remained unmatched. CDR3 length equals 16 residues. The CDR3 here is CASSLQGGHPNQPQHF. Written as DNA, the CDR3 is TGTGCCAGCAGTTTGCAGGGGGGACATCCCAATCAGCCCCAGCATTTT.

This clonotype was picked up many times. The chain joins TRBV4-2 to TRBJ1-1; possibly TRBD1 for D (5 bases). The CDR3 has 20 residues. Germline loops: CDR1 LGHNA, CDR2 YNFKEQ. Trimming took off 0 bases at V and 8 bases at J, with 31 bases between the two ends. The CDR3 DNA sequence: TGTGCCAGCAGCCAAGATCTCGTCATCATTAGATTGACAGAAGGGATGGAAGCTTTCTTT. Encoded protein: CASSQDLVIIRLTEGMEAFF.

There are many counts of this clonotype. This chain uses TRBV12-3 or TRBV12-4 with TRBJ2-2; the D gene is possibly TRBD1 (6 bases). V lost 7 bases, J lost 0 bases, and 15 bases lay in between. This CDR3 has 16 amino acids. CDR3 nucleotide sequence: TGTGCCAGCATCACGGACAGTTTGGCGAACACCGGGGAGCTGTTTTTT. This sequence encodes CASITDSLANTGELFF.

This clonotype was recorded a few times. The rearrangement joins TRBV9 to TRBJ2-3; weak D call: TRBD2 (5 bases). Germline assignment: CDR1 SGDLS and CDR2 YYNGEE. The ends were cut back, 0 bases at V and 2 bases at J, with 7 bases in the middle. The CDR3 covers 14 residues. CDR3 coding DNA: TGTGCCAGCAGCGTAGAGGGAGACACAGATACGCAGTATTTT. It translates to CASSVEGDTDTQYF.

CDR3 coding DNA: TGCAGTGCTAGAGATACTAGCGGGAGTCTCCACTACGAGCAGTACTTC. Residues: CSARDTSGSLHYEQYF. The chain joins TRBV20-1 to TRBJ2-7, with 11 bases aligning to TRBD2. The germline gives CDR1 DFQATT, CDR2 SNEGSKA (reference sequence). There are 16 residues in the CDR3. V trimming: 0 bases; J trimming: 3 bases; junction bases outside the gene matches: 7.

V usage is TRBV3-1 and J usage is TRBJ2-6, with D tentatively TRBD2 (5 bases). The CDR3 has 16 residues. Trimming removed 1 base from V and 1 base from J, with 8 bases in between. Germline V gene sequence: CDR1 LGHDT, CDR2 YNNKEL (reference sequence). As DNA, the CDR3 is TGTGCCAGCAGCCAAGGAGGGTCTTCTGGGGCCAACGTCCTGACTTTC. Translated, it gives CASSQGGSSGANVLTF. Using reference TRBV3-1 and TRBJ2-6 for the parts outside the CDR3, the full variable domain is DTAVSQTPKYLVTQMGNDKSIKCEQNLGHDTMYWYKQDSKKFLKIMFSYNNKELIINETVPNRFSPKSPDKAHLNLHINSLELGDSAVYFCASSQGGSSGANVLTFGAGSRLTVL.

This clonotype was observed at least ten times. The V call is TRBV5-1, the J call TRBJ2-3; D is possibly TRBD2 (6 bases). Trimming shortened V by 4 bases and J by 1 base, and 16 bases separated the two germline ends. Germline CDR1 SGHRS, CDR2 YFSETQ. The CDR3 covers 16 residues. CDR3: CASSPRLPGGTDTQYF. The CDR3 DNA sequence: TGCGCCAGCAGCCCACGACTACCGGGAGGCACAGATACGCAGTATTTT.

This clonotype was seen a handful of times. The chain employs TRBV11-2 and TRBJ2-5; 10 positions match TRBD1. Germline V gives CDR1 SGHAT, CDR2 FQNNGV. The CDR3 runs 21 residues. Trimming cost V 3 bases and J 2 bases; bases outside gene matches: 21. As DNA, the CDR3 is TGTGCCAGCAGCTTTTTGGGACAGGGGTTTAATGCAAAGAAATTTCAAGAGACCCAGTACTTC. This gives the protein CASSFLGQGFNAKKFQETQYF.

This clonotype has ten or more counts. This chain joins TRBV7-6 and TRBJ2-1; tentatively, D is TRBD2 (5 bases). Trimming removed 1 base at V and 8 bases at J, with 9 bases between. The germline V gene encodes CDR1 SGHVS and CDR2 FNYEAQ. The CDR3 has 13 residues. The CDR3 region is CASSLVPRDEQFF. Here the CDR3 DNA reads TGTGCCAGCAGCTTAGTACCGAGGGATGAGCAGTTCTTC.

The J gene is TRBJ1-2, the V gene TRBV5-1, with 9 bases lining up with TRBD1. The germline gives CDR1 SGHRS, CDR2 YFSETQ. The V gene end was trimmed by 6 bases and the J gene end by 6 bases; junction bases not matched to a gene: 6. The CDR3 is made up of 13 amino acids. The CDR3 DNA is TGCGCCAGCACCACGGGACAGGGTCATGGCTACACCTTC. It specifies CASTTGQGHGYTF.

This clonotype was counted at least ten times. The V call is TRBV25-1, the J call TRBJ1-1; the D is unclear. CDR1 and CDR2 from the germline V gene are MGHDK and SYGVNS. The CDR3 consists of 13 residues. Trimming left V 1 base short and J 2 bases short, with 5 bases between. CDR3 coding DNA: TGTGCCAGCAGTGAATCGCGAAACACTGAAGCTTTCTTT. This gives the protein CASSESRNTEAFF.

This clonotype was seen repeatedly, ten times or more. The V and J genes are TRBV10-3 and TRBJ1-1; perhaps TRBD1 as D (6 bases). V dropped 6 bases and J dropped 1 base, with 12 bases sitting between them. Looked up from germline, CDR1 is ENHRY and CDR2 is SYGVKD. The CDR3 contains 14 residues. The CDR3 region is CAIRSIQGNTEAFF. The CDR3 nucleotides read TGTGCCATCAGATCCATACAGGGGAACACTGAAGCTTTCTTT.

The chain carries TRBV24-1 and TRBJ2-1, with D perhaps matching TRBD1 (5 bases). Per germline, CDR1 KGHDR and CDR2 SFDVKD. The CDR3 sequence is 15 residues long. V was trimmed by 2 bases and J by 0 bases, leaving 7 bases between them. CDR3 nucleotide sequence: TGTGCCACCAGTGATTCAGGGTCCTCCTACAATGAGCAGTTCTTC. This codes for CATSDSGSSYNEQFF.